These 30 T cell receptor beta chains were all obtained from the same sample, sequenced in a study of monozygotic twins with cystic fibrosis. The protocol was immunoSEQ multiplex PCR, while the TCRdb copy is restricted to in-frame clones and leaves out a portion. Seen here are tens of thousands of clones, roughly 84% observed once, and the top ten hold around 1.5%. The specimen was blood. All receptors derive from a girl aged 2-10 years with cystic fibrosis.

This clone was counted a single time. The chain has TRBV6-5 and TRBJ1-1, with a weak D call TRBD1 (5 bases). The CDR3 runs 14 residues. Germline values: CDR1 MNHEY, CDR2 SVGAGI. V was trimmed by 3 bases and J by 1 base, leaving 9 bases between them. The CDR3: CASSYRGTNTEAFF. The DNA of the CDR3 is TGTGCCAGCAGTTATAGGGGTACGAACACTGAAGCTTTCTTT.

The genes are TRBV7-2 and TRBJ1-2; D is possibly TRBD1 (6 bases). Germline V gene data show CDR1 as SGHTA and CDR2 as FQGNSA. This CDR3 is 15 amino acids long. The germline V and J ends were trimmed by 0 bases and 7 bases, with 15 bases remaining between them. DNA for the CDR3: TGTGCCAGCAGCTTAGCGCAGGGGCTTGTGGGTGGCTACACCTTC. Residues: CASSLAQGLVGGYTF.

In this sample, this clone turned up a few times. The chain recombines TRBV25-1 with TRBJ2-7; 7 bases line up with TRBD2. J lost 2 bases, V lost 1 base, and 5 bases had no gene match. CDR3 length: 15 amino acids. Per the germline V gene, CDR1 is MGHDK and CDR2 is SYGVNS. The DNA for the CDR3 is TGTGCCAGCAGTGAATCCGCCGGGACTACCTACGAGCAGTACTTC. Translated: CASSESAGTTYEQYF.

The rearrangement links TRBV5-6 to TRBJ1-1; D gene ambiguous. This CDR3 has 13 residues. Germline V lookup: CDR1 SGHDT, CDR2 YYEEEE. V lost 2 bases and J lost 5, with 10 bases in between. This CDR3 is CASSFNPETEAFF. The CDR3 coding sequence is TGTGCCAGCAGCTTCAATCCAGAGACTGAAGCTTTCTTT.

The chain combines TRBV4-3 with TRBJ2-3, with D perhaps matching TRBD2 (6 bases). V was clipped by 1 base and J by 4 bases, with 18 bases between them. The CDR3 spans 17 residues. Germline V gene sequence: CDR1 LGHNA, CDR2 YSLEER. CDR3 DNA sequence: TGCGCCAGCAGCCAAGCCCGATACGTTTCGGGGGCAGATACGCAGTATTTT. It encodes CASSQARYVSGADTQYF.

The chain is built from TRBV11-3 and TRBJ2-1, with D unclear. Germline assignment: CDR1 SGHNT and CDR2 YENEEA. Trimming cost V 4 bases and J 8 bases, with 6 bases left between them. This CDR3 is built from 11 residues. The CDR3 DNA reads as TGTGCCAGCAGCTCATTGGATGAGCAGTTCTTC. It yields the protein CASSSLDEQFF.

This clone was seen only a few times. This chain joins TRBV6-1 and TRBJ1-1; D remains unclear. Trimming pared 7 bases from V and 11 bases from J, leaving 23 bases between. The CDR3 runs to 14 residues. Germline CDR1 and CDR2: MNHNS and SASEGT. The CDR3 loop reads CASKKRMFNGEAFF. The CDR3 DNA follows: TGTGCCAGCAAAAAGCGAATGTTTAATGGCGAGGCTTTCTTT.

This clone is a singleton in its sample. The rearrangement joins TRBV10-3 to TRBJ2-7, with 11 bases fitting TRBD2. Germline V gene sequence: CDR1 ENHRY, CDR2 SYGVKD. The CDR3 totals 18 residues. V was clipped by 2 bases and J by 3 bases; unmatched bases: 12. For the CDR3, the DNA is TGTGCCATCAGTGAGCACGGGGACCTAGCGGGGGGCAGCTACGAGCAGTACTTC. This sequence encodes CAISEHGDLAGGSYEQYF.

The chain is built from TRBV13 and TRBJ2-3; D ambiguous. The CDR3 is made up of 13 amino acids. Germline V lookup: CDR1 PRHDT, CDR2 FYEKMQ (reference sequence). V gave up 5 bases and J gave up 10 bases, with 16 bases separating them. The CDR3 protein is CASSRTPVFSQYF. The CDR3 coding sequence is TGTGCCAGCAGCAGGACCCCAGTGTTCTCGCAGTATTTT.

The CDR3 here is CAWSVRGATEAFF. The CDR3, as DNA: TGTGCCTGGAGTGTTCGGGGGGCGACTGAAGCTTTCTTT. The rearrangement links TRBV30 to TRBJ1-1; possible D gene TRBD1, 6 bases. The CDR3 extends over 13 amino acids. Looked up from germline, CDR1 is GTSNPN and CDR2 is SVGIG (reference sequence). Trimming stripped 0 bases from V and 5 bases from J, with 10 bases between. The full variable domain, rest sourced from reference TRBV30 and TRBJ1-1, is SQTIHQWPATLVQPVGSPLSLECTVEGTSNPNLYWYRQAAGRGLQLLFYSVGIGQISSEVPQNLSASRPQDRQFILSSKKLLLSDSGFYLCAWSVRGATEAFFGQGTRLTVV.

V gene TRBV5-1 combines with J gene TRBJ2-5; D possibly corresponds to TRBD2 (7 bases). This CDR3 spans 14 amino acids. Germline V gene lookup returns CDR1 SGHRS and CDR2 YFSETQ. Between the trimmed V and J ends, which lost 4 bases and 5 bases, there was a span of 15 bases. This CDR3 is CASSPPGGGETQYF. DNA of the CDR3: TGCGCCAGCAGCCCCCCCGGCGGGGGCGAGACCCAGTACTTC.

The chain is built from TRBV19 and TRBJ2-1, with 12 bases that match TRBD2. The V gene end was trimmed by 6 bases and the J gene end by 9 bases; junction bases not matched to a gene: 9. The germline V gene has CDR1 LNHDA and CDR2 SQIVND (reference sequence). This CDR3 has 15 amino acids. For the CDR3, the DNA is TGTGCCAGTAGCCCTTCTAGCGGGGGGGCGCGTGAGCAGTTCTTC. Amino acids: CASSPSSGGAREQFF.

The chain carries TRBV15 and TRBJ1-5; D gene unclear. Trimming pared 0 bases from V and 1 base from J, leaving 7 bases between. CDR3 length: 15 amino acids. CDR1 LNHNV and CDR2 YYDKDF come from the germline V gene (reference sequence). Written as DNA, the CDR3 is TGTGCCACCAGCAGAGATGGAGCGAGCAATCAGCCCCAGCATTTT. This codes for CATSRDGASNQPQHF.

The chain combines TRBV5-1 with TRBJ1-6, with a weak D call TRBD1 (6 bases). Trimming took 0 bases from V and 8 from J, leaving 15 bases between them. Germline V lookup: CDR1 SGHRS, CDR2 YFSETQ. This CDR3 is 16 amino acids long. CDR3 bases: TGCGCCAGCAGCTTGGCCGGGGCAGGGGTGGATTCACCCCTCCACTTT. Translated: CASSLAGAGVDSPLHF.

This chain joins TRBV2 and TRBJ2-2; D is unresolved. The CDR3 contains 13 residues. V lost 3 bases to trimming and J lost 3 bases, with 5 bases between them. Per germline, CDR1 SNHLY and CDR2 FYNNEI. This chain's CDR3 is CASSEAYTGELFF. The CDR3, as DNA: TGTGCCAGCAGTGAGGCCTACACCGGGGAGCTGTTTTTT.

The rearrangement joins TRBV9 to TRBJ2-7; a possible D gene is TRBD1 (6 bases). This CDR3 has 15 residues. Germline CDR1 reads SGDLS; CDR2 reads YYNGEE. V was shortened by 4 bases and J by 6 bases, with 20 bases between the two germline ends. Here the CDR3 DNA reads TGTGCCAGCAGCACTCATACAGGGAAGGGGATCGAGCAGTACTTC. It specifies CASSTHTGKGIEQYF.

The CDR3, as DNA: TGCGCCAGCAGCCAAGGGACAGGACCGAACTATGGCTACACCTTC. Translating gives CASSQGTGPNYGYTF. This sequence joins TRBV4-3 and TRBJ1-2, with 7 bases lining up with TRBD1. V was clipped by 1 base and J by 2 bases; unmatched bases: 4. Per the germline V gene, CDR1 is LGHNA and CDR2 is YSLEER. CDR3 length: 15 residues.

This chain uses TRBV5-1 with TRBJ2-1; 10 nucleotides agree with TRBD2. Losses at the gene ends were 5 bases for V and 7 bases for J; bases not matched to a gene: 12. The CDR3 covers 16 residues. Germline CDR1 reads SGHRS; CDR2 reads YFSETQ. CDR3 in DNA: TGCGCCAGCAGTCCCGAGATTCTAGCGGGGGTTAATGAGCAGTTCTTC. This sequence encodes CASSPEILAGVNEQFF.

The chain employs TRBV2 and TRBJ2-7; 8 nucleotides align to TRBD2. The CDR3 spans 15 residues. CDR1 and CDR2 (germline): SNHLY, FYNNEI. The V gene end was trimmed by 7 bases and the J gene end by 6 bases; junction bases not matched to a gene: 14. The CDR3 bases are TGTGCCAGCACTCCACCGGGACTAGTAAAATCCGAGCAGTACTTC. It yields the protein CASTPPGLVKSEQYF.

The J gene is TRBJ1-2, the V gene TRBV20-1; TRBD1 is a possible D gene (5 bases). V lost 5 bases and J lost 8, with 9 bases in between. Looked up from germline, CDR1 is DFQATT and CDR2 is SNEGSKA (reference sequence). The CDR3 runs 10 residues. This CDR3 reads CSAGQSGYTF. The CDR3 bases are TGCAGTGCTGGACAATCAGGCTACACCTTC.

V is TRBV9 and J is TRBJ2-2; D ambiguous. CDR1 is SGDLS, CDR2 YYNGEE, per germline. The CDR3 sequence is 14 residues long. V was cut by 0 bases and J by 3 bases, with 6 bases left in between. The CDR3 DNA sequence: TGTGCCAGCAGCGTAGATCCCTACACCGGGGAGCTGTTTTTT. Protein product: CASSVDPYTGELFF.

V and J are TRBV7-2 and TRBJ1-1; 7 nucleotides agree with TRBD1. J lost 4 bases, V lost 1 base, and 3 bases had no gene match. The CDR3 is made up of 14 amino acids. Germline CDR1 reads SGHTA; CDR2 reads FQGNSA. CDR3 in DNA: TGTGCCAGCAGCTTAGTCGGGACAGCCACTGAAGCTTTCTTT. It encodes CASSLVGTATEAFF.

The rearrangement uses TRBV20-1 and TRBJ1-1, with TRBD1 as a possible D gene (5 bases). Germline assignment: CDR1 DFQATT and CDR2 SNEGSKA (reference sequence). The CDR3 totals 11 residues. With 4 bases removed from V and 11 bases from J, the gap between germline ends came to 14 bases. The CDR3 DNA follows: TGCAGTGCTACCGACCTACCAGGGGCTTTCTTT. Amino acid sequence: CSATDLPGAFF.

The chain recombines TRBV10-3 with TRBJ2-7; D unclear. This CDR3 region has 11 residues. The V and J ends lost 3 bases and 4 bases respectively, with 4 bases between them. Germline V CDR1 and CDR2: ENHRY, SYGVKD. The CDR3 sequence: CAISEEYEQYF. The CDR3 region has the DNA TGTGCCATCAGTGAAGAGTACGAGCAGTACTTC.

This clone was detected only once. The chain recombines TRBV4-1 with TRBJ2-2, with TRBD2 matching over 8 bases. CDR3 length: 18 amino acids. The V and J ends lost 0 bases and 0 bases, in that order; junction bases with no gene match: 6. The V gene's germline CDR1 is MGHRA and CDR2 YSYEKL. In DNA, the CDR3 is TGCGCCAGCAGCCAAGAATCCGGGGGACTAGCGAACACCGGGGAGCTGTTTTTT. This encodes CASSQESGGLANTGELFF.

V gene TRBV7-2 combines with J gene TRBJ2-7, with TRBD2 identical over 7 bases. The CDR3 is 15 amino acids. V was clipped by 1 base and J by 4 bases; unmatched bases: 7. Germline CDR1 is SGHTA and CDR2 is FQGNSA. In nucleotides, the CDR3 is TGTGCCAGCAGCTTAGGGTCAGCGGGGCAGTACGAGCAGTACTTC. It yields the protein CASSLGSAGQYEQYF.

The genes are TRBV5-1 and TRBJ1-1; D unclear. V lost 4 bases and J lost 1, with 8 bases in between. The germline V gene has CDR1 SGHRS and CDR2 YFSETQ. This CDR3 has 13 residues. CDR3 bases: TGCGCCAGCAGCGACGACGGGAACACTGAAGCTTTCTTT. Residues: CASSDDGNTEAFF.

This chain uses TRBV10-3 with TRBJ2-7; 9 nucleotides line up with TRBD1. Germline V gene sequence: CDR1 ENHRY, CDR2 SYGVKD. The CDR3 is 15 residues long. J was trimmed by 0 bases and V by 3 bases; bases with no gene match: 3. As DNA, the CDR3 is TGTGCCATCAGTGACCGGGACAGGGACTCCTACGAGCAGTACTTC. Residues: CAISDRDRDSYEQYF.

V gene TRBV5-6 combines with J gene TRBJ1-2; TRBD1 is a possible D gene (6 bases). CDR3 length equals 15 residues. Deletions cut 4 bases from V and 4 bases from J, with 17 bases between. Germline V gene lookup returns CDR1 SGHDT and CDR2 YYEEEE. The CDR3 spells CASSAYRAGGYGYTF. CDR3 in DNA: TGTGCCAGCAGCGCCTACAGGGCGGGCGGCTATGGCTACACCTTC.

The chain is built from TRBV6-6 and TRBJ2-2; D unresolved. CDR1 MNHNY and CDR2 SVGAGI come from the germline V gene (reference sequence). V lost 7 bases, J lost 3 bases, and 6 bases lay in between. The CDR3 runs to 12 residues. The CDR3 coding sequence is TGTGCCAGCATATACTACACCGGGGAGCTGTTTTTT. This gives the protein CASIYYTGELFF.